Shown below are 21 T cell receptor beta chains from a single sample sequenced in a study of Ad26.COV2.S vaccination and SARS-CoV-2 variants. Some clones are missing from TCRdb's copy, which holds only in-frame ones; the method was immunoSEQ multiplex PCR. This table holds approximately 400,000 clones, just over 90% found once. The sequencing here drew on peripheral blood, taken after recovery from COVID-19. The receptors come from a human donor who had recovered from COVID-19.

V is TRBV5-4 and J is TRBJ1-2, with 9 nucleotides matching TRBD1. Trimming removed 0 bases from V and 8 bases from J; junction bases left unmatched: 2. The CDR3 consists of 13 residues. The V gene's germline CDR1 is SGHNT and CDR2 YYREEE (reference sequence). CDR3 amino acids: CASSLDRGQGYTF. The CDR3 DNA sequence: TGTGCCAGCAGCTTGGACAGGGGGCAGGGCTACACCTTC.

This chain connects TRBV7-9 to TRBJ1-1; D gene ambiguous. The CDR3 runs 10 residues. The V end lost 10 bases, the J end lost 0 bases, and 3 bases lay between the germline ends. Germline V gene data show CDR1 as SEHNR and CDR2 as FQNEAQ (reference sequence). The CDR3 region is CAILNTEAFF. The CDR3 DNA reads TGTGCCATCCTGAACACTGAAGCTTTCTTT.

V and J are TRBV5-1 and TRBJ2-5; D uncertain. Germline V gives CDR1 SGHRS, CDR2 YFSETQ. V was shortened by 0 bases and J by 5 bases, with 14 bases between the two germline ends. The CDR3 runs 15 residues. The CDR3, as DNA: TGCGCCAGCAGCTTGGGTCCGGACGGGCTTGAGACCCAGTACTTC. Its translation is CASSLGPDGLETQYF.

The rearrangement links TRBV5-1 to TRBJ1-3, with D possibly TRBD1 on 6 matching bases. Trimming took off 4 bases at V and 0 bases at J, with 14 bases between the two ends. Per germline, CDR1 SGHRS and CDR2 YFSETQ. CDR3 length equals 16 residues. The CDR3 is CASSTGDTRSGNTIYF. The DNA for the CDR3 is TGCGCCAGCAGCACTGGGGACACCCGCTCTGGAAACACCATATATTTT.

DNA of the CDR3: TGTGCCAGCAGCTTAGCATCGAGGGCAGTCAACACTGAAGCTTTCTTT. Residues: CASSLASRAVNTEAFF. The chain couples TRBV7-8 to TRBJ1-1; D is undetermined. The CDR3 is 16 residues long. The V and J ends lost 0 bases and 2 bases respectively, with 13 bases between them. Germline values: CDR1 SGHVS, CDR2 FQNEAQ.

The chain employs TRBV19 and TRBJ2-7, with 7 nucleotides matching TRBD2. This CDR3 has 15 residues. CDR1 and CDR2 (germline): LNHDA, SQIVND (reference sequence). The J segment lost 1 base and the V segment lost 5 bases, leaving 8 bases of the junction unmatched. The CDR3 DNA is TGTGCCAGTAGTCGGGAGGTTATCGGGTCCTACGAGCAGTACTTC. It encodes CASSREVIGSYEQYF.

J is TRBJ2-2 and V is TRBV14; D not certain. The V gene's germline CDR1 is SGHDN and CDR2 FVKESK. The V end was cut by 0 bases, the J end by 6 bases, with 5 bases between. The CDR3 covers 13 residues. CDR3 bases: TGTGCCAGCAGCCAAGATTTTGCCGGGGAGCTGTTTTTT. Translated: CASSQDFAGELFF. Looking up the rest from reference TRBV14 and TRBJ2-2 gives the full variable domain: EAGVTQFPSHSVIEKGQTVTLRCDPISGHDNLYWYRRVMGKEIKFLLHFVKESKQDESGMPNNRFLAERTGGTYSTLKVQPAELEDSGVYFCASSQDFAGELFFGEGSRLTVL.

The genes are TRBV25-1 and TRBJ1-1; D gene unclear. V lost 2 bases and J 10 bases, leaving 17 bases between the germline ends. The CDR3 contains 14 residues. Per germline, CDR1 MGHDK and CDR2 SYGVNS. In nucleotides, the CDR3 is TGTGCCAGCAGTGAAAACCTAGCCCTCCGGGGAGCTTTCTTT. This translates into CASSENLALRGAFF.

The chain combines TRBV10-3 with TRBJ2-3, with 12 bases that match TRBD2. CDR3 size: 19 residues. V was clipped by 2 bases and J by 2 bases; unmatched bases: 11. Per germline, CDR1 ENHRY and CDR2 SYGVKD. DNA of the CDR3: TGTGCCATCAGTGAGACGCGGACTAGCGGGGAGCTCGCCACAGATACGCAGTATTTT. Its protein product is CAISETRTSGELATDTQYF.

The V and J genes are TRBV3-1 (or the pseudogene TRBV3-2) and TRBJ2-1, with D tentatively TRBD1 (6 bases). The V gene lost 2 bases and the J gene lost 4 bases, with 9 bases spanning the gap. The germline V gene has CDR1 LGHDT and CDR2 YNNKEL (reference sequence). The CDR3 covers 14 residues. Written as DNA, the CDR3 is TGTGCCAGCAGCCAACTGGACAGTTACAATGAGCAGTTCTTC. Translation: CASSQLDSYNEQFF.

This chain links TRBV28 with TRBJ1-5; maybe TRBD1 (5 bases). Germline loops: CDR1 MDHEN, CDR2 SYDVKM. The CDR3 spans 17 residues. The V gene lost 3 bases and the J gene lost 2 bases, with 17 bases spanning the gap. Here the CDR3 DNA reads TGTGCCAGCAGTTTGTGGGGGGGGGATATTGGCAATCAGCCCCAGCATTTT. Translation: CASSLWGGDIGNQPQHF.

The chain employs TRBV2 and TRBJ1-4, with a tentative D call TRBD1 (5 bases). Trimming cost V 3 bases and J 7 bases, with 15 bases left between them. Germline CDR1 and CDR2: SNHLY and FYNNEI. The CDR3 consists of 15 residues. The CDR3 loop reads CASSDLGREREKLFF. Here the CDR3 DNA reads TGTGCCAGCAGTGACTTGGGCAGGGAGCGTGAAAAACTGTTTTTT. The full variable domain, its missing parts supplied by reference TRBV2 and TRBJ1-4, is EPEVTQTPSHQVTQMGQEVILRCVPISNHLYFYWYRQILGQKVEFLVSFYNNEISEKSEIFDDQFSVERPDGSNFTLKIRSTKLEDSAMYFCASSDLGREREKLFFGSGTQLSVL.

The CDR3 DNA reads TGTGCCACCAGTGAGGGGGACTTGACAGGACCTAACACTGAAGCTTTCTTT. As protein: CATSEGDLTGPNTEAFF. This sequence joins TRBV24-1 and TRBJ1-1, with a weak D call TRBD1 (6 bases). Germline assignment: CDR1 KGHDR and CDR2 SFDVKD. The CDR3 covers 17 residues. Trimming removed 4 bases at V and 2 bases at J, with 19 bases between.

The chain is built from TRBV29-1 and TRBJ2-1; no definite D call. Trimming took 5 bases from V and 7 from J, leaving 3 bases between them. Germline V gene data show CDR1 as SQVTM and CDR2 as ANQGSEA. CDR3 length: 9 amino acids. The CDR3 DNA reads TGCAGCGTTAGTAATGAGCAGTTCTTC. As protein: CSVSNEQFF.

CDR3: CASRTVGARNTIYF. The CDR3 DNA reads TGTGCCAGTAGGACCGTGGGGGCTAGAAACACCATATATTTT. V and J are TRBV19 and TRBJ1-3, with D perhaps matching TRBD1 (6 bases). CDR3 length: 14 amino acids. V was shortened by 6 bases and J by 5 bases, with 14 bases between the two germline ends. Germline CDR1 and CDR2: LNHDA and SQIVND (reference sequence).

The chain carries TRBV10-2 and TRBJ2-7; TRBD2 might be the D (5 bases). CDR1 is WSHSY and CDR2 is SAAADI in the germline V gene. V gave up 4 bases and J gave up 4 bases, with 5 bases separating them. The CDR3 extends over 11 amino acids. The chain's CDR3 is CASSGGYEQYF. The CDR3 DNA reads TGCGCCAGCAGTGGAGGGTACGAGCAGTACTTC.

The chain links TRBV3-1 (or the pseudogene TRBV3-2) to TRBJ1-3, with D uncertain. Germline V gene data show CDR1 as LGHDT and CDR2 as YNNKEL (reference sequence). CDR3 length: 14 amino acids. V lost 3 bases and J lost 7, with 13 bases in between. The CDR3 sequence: CASSQSWTLNTIYF. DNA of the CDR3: TGTGCCAGCAGCCAGTCTTGGACTTTGAACACCATATATTTT.

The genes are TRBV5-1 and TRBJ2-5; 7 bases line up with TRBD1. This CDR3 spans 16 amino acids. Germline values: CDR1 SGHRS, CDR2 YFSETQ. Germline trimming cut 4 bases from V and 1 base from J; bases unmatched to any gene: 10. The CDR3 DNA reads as TGCGCCAGCAGCCTTCGAGGACAGGCGACCCAAGAGACCCAGTACTTC. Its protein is CASSLRGQATQETQYF.

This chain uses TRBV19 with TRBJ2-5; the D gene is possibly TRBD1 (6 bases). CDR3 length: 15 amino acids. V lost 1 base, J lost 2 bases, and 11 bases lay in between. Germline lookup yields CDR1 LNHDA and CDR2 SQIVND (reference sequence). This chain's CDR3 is CASSIVQGLQETQYF. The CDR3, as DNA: TGTGCCAGTAGTATAGTACAGGGCTTACAAGAGACCCAGTACTTC. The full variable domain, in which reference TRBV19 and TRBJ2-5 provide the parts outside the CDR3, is DGGITQSPKYLFRKEGQNVTLSCEQNLNHDAMYWYRQDPGQGLRLIYYSQIVNDFQKGDIAEGYSVSREKKESFPLTVTSAQKNPTAFYLCASSIVQGLQETQYFGPGTRLLVL.

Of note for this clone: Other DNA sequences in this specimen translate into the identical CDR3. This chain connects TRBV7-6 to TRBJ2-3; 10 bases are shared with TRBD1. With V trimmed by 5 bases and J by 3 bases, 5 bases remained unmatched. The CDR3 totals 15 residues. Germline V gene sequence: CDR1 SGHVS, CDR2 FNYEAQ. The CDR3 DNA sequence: TGTGCCAGCAGCCCCCGGGACAGGGGTACAGATACGCAGTATTTT. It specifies CASSPRDRGTDTQYF.

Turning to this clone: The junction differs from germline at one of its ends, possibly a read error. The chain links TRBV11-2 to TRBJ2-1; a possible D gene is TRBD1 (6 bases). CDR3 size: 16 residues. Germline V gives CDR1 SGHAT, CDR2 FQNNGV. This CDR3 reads CAGSLRAQGLTNEQFF. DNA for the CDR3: TGTGCCGGCAGCTTAAGGGCACAGGGTCTTACCAATGAGCAGTTCTTC.